The source of this T cell receptor beta chain is a study of blood T cell repertoires in COVID-19. Study summary: Some COVID-19 samples were acute and others convalescent; all came from the United States, Italy and Spain. The cDNA or gDNA used as material had been derived from T cells, B-cell-depleted T cells, or PBMCs.

Germline CDR1 SGDLS, CDR2 YYNGEE. The CDR3 is 15 residues long. Trimming shortened V by 4 bases and J by 0 bases, and 10 bases separated the two germline ends. Methods used by the authors: Estimation of nucleated cell counts was performed using reference gene primer amplification. Clones were read by immunoSEQ multiplex PCR, and TCRdb kept only the in-frame ones, dropping some. That table supplies the V and J calls and clone size; D and trimming were determined from the DNA. The table shows 73,000 or so clones, with around 88% occurring only once. The clonotype was recovered from a man in his fifties or sixties with active COVID-19. The chain is built from TRBV9 and TRBJ1-4; D ambiguous. Source material: peripheral blood. CDR3 loop: CASSFSGATNEKLFF. Written as DNA, the CDR3 is TGTGCCAGCAGCTTCTCCGGTGCAACTAATGAAAAACTGTTTTTT.